This T cell receptor (beta chain) is drawn from a study of regulatory T cells in long-lasting Graves disease. Per germline, CDR1 SGHKS and CDR2 YYEKEE (reference sequence). Trimming left V 4 bases short and J 5 bases short, with 3 bases between. The CDR3 covers 11 residues. Sequencing libraries for TCR beta were prepared with iRepertoire HTBI primers and Arm-PCR of CDR3 regions. TCRdb re-called the multiplex PCR reads with MiXCR, one entry per CDR3 protein. The repertoire holds about 400,000 distinct CDR3 sequences, with around 16% as singletons. This clonotype was observed a few times. The time point is: newly diagnosed GD, antithyroid drugs for less than 3 months. RNA extracted from PBMCs served as the sequencing template. This sample was shared with a second study, whose subject was T cells in Graves' hyperthyroidism and ophthalmopathy.

Sequences were derived from peripheral blood mononuclear cells (PBMCs), sampled at new diagnosis, from a patient treated with antithyroid drugs. The TCR was taken from a woman younger than 35 with Graves disease. The chain employs TRBV5-5 and TRBJ1-4; D remains unclear. The DNA for the CDR3 is TGTGCCAGCAGCGTGAATGAAAAACTGTTTTTT. It is translated as CASSVNEKLFF. The variable domain in full, with the rest retrieved from reference TRBV5-5 and TRBJ1-4, is DAGVTQSPTHLIKTRGQQVTLRCSPISGHKSVSWYQQVLGQGPQFIFQYYEKEERGRGNFPDRFSARQFPNYSSELNVNALLLGDSALYLCASSVNEKLFFGSGTQLSVL.